The TCR beta chain described here comes from a study of blood T cell repertoires in COVID-19. Study information: Samples representing acute and convalescent COVID-19 were sourced from the United States, Italy and Spain. PBMCs, B-cell-depleted T cells, or T cells were the source of the cDNA or gDNA that made up the material.

Per the original data handling: Amplification from reference gene primers served as the basis for estimated nucleated cell counts. Here immunoSEQ multiplex PCR was the method, and the copy in TCRdb shows in-frame clones only, minus some. From that table come the V and J calls and clone size; the DNA was used to work out D and trimming. The sample consists of some 170,000 clones, 80% to 90% of them appearing once. Germline values: CDR1 KGHSH, CDR2 LQKENI. V was trimmed by 3 bases and J by 2 bases, leaving 11 bases between them. There are 15 residues in the CDR3. The source is a woman aged 50 to 60 with acute or convalescent COVID-19. The chain employs TRBV18 and TRBJ2-1; D is uncertain. What was sequenced was peripheral blood. The CDR3 sequence: CASSPLADTYNEQFF. DNA for the CDR3: TGTGCCAGCTCACCCTTAGCCGATACCTACAATGAGCAGTTCTTC.